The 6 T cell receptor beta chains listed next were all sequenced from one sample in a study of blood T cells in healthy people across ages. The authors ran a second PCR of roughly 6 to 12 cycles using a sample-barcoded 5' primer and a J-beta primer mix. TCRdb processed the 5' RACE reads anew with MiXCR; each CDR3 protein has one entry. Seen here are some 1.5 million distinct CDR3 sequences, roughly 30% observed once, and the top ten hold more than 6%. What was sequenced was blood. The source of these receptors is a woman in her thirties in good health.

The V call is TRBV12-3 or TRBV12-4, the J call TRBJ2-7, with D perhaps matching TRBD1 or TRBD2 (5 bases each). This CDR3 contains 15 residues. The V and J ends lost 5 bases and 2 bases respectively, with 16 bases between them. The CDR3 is CASSAILGTTYEQYF. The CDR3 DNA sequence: TGTGCCAGCAGTGCCATCCTTGGGACGACCTACGAGCAGTACTTC.

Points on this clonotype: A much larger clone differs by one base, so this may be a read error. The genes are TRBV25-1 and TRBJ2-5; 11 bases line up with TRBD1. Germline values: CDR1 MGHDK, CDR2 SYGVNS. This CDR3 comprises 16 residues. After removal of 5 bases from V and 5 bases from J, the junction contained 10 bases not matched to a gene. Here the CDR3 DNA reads TGTGCCAGCAGTAAATCAGGACAGGGGGCTCTTGAGACCCAGTACTTC. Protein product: CASSKSGQGALETQYF.

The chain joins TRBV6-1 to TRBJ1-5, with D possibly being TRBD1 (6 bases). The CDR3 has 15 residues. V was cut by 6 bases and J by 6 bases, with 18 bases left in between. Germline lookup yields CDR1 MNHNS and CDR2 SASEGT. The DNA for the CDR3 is TGTGCCAGCAGCCCAATGACAGGCCCAATTCAGCCCCAGCATTTT. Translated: CASSPMTGPIQPQHF.

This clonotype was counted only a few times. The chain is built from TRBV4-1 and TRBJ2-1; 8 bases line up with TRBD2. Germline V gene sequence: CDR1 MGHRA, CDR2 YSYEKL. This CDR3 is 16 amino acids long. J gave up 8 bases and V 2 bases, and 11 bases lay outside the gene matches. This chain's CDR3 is CASSQSRRGGRDEQFF. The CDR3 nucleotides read TGCGCCAGCAGCCAATCCAGACGGGGGGGGCGCGATGAGCAGTTCTTC.

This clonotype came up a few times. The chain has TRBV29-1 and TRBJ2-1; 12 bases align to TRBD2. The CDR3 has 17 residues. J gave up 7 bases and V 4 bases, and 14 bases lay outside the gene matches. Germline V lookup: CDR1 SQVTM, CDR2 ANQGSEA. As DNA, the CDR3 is TGCAGCGTTGCCATTAACCTACTAGCGGGAGGTCAGAATGAGCAGTTCTTC. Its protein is CSVAINLLAGGQNEQFF.

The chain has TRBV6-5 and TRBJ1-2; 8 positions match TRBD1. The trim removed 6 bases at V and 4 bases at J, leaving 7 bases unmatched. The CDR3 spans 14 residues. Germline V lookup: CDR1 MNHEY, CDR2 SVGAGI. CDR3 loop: CASRLQGESYGYTF. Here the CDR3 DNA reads TGTGCCAGCAGGTTACAGGGGGAGAGCTATGGCTACACCTTC.